Sequencing of this T cell receptor (beta chain) was carried out in a study of T cells after yellow fever vaccination (dated 2019 in TCRdb). Regarding the research as a whole: The SMART-Seq v4 Ultra Low Input RNA kit was used to prepare libraries from fractions with low cell numbers. To follow T-cell clones before and after both primary and booster YFV17D yellow fever vaccination, bulk TCR alpha and beta repertoires underwent longitudinal sequencing. Two healthy male donors made up the cohort, one aged 18 to 29 years and the other aged 30 to 39 years. Blood was collected at multiple timepoints before and after primary and secondary immunization, and bulk PBMC replicates and cell subsets were isolated.

TCR cDNA was synthesized by 5'RACE template switching, through which a universal primer site and unique molecular identifiers were introduced. Priming of cDNA synthesis was performed from both the TCR alpha and TCR beta constant segments. Library amplification used two PCR steps, and the second PCR step added sample barcodes and sequencing adapters. Sequencing of libraries was performed on Illumina HiSeq 2500 (2x100 bp) or NovaSeq (2x150 bp). Per the authors' processing: Demultiplexing of reads and collapsing into UMI consensus sequences were performed with MIGEC, and V(D)J alignment was carried out with MiXCR. Vaccine-responding clonotypes were defined with edgeR using replicate PBMC samples, requiring FDR below 0.01 and a log2 fold change above 5 up to day 15. CD4 or CD8 identity was assigned to each bulk clonotype according to whether the clonotype was present at higher abundance in the sequenced CD4 repertoire or the sequenced CD8 repertoire. Clones were called with MiXCR by TCRdb after fastp trimmed the public reads at Q25, and only in-frame beta chains were retained. A single entry per CDR3 protein holds the most common genes and DNA from its merged rows. The V and J calls and clone size are TCRdb's, not the authors'. The sample table contains 60,000 to 85,000 distinct CDR3 sequences; only one count was recorded for approximately 7% of them. Roughly 35% of the sample belongs to the ten largest clones.

Details on this clonotype: Its antigen is unknown. The input lacks base qualities; no much larger clone sits a single base away.

Summary of the overall study and its limitations: FACS-sorted repertoires could contain abundant contaminating clonotypes from the bulk population, so computational filtering was required. A small fraction of clonotypes appeared in both the CD4 and CD8 compartments, likely as a result of convergent recombination. The secondary T-cell response was found to be weaker but faster than the primary response, with a peak reached on day 5 rather than on day 15. Only a couple of donors were included in the study, so the extent to which the findings can be generalized is limited. After the booster, most clones that had expanded after primary vaccination were detected again (almost 97% of CD4 and roughly 86% of CD8), suggesting broad maintenance of memory.

The CDR3 covers 13 residues, taking in both the cysteine and the phenylalanine. Only the CDR3 part of the read is kept: 39 bases, read in frame from the first base. As encoded in the germline V gene, CDR1 is SGHVS while CDR2 is FQNEAQ. The germline V end is reduced by 5 bases and the J end by 10 bases; junction bases left unmatched: 7. The treatment or condition label, as the study defines it: live attenuated yellow fever vaccine strain. A standard Ficoll-Paque protocol was used to isolate PBMCs from peripheral blood. CD4 and CD8 T-cell fractions were isolated with Dynabeads CD4 and CD8 positive selection kits. RNA was extracted with TriZol from bulk PBMCs, CD4 and CD8 fractions, and dextramer-positive and dextramer-negative fractions.

The TCR sequence derives from a man between 18 and 35 years old who received the YFV17D yellow fever vaccine. This sample comprised CD8+ T cells sorted from PBMCs, obtained 45 days after the first yellow fever vaccination. Recombination connected TRBV7-8 to TRBJ2-1; TRBD2 lines up with 8 middle nucleotides. The sequence in DNA is TGTGCCAGCAGCCTCGGACTAGCCGGCGAGCAGTTCTTC. Translated, this gives CASSLGLAGEQFF.